These T cell receptor beta chains were read from a single sample in a study of cytomegalovirus exposure and HLA in healthy donors. TCRdb's table, derived via immunoSEQ multiplex PCR, lists solely in-frame clones and lacks some. The table has about 190,000 clones, 60% to 80% seen once. Sequenced sample: PBMCs. These receptors were collected from a woman in her late teens or twenties in good health and CMV-seronegative. Both conserved end residues are part of each CDR3. Each record gives: clone size, J gene, V gene, D gene, CDR3 DNA, CDR3 protein. D genes are given only for firm matches. Part of the rows lack a size; the others show once, few, many or a class for expanded clones.

size: few; J: TRBJ2-5; V: TRBV10-3; D: TRBD2; DNA: TGTGCCATCAGTGGGGTCTGGAGCGGGAACGGAGAGACCCAGTACTTC; CDR3: CAISGVWSGNGETQYF
size: NA; J: TRBJ1-5; V: TRBV6-5; D: NA; DNA: TGTGCCACAAACAAAGTCGGGGTAAATCAGCCCCAGCATTTT; CDR3: CATNKVGVNQPQHF
size: few; J: TRBJ2-7; V: TRBV6-1; D: TRBD1; DNA: TGTGCCAGTACTCGGGGGGACAGGGGATTTCACTTC; CDR3: CASTRGDRGFHF
size: NA; J: TRBJ2-5; V: TRBV12-5; D: TRBD1; DNA: TGTGCTAGTGGTTTTCACACTGAGGGGACAGAACCTGACAAACTCCAAGAGACCCAGTACTTC; CDR3: CASGFHTEGTEPDKLQETQYF
size: NA; J: TRBJ1-2; V: TRBV27; D: NA; DNA: TGTGCCAGCAGTTTATCCGGACAGCTGCTAGGCTATGGCTACACCTTC; CDR3: CASSLSGQLLGYGYTF
size: NA; J: TRBJ1-4; V: TRBV5-5; D: TRBD1; DNA: TGTGCCAGCAGCGGGGGGGGACAGGGCAGGGAAAAACTGTTTTTT; CDR3: CASSGGGQGREKLFF
size: NA; J: TRBJ1-2; V: TRBV28; D: NA; DNA: TGTGCCAGCAGTCCCCCCATTTATGGCTACACCTTC; CDR3: CASSPPIYGYTF
size: NA; J: TRBJ2-5; V: TRBV6-1; D: NA; DNA: TGTGCCAGCAGTGAATTAAAATTCCAAGAGACCCAGTACTTC; CDR3: CASSELKFQETQYF
size: NA; J: TRBJ2-7; V: TRBV2; D: NA; DNA: TGTGCCAGCACCCTCTCAGGGCTAGCGATAACCTACGAGCAGTACTTC; CDR3: CASTLSGLAITYEQYF
size: once; J: TRBJ2-1; V: TRBV5-6; D: TRBD1; DNA: TGTGCCAGCAACGCTCTGGGACAGTCCTACAATGAGCAGTTCTTC; CDR3: CASNALGQSYNEQFF
size: once; J: TRBJ2-1; V: TRBV7-3; D: NA; DNA: TGTGCCAGCAGCTTACCAGGTCTGTACAATGAGCAGTTCTTC; CDR3: CASSLPGLYNEQFF
size: NA; J: TRBJ1-5; V: TRBV4-1; D: TRBD1; DNA: TGCGCCAGCAGCCAAGTACTCCCCAGGGGGGATCAGCCCCAGCATTTT; CDR3: CASSQVLPRGDQPQHF
size: NA; J: TRBJ2-5; V: TRBV29-1; D: TRBD2; DNA: TGCAGCGTTGTTAGCGGGGGAAGGGAGACCCAGTACTTC; CDR3: CSVVSGGRETQYF
size: NA; J: TRBJ1-3; V: TRBV10-3; D: NA; DNA: TGTGCCATCAGTGAAATGCGAGCGGGACTCTCTGGAAACACCATATATTTT; CDR3: CAISEMRAGLSGNTIYF
size: NA; J: TRBJ2-7; V: TRBV7-6; D: NA; DNA: TGTGCCAGCAGCTTAGGTCAGGGGCCGACCTACGAGCAGTACTTC; CDR3: CASSLGQGPTYEQYF
size: NA; J: TRBJ2-6; V: TRBV15; D: NA; DNA: TGTGCCACCAGCAAAACCAGCTCTGGGGCCAACGTCCTGACTTTC; CDR3: CATSKTSSGANVLTF
size: NA; J: TRBJ2-1; V: TRBV28; D: NA; DNA: TGTGCCAGCAGTTTCCCTCTGGCAGGTCTGCCCTCCTACAATGAGCAGTTCTTC; CDR3: CASSFPLAGLPSYNEQFF
size: NA; J: TRBJ2-1; V: TRBV28; D: NA; DNA: TGTGCCAGCATCCAATACAATGAGCAGTTCTTC; CDR3: CASIQYNEQFF
size: few; J: TRBJ1-2; V: TRBV5-1; D: TRBD1; DNA: TGCGCCAGCACATTTACAGGGGAGTATGGCTACACCTTC; CDR3: CASTFTGEYGYTF
size: NA; J: TRBJ1-1; V: TRBV30; D: NA; DNA: TGTGCCTGGAGTGTGGGCAGGAACACTGAAGCTTTCTTT; CDR3: CAWSVGRNTEAFF
size: NA; J: TRBJ2-1; V: TRBV6-4; D: TRBD1; DNA: TGTGCCAGCACCTCCGGGACAGGGGGTATTGGTGAGCAGTTCTTC; CDR3: CASTSGTGGIGEQFF
size: NA; J: TRBJ2-2; V: TRBV27; D: NA; DNA: TGTGCCAGCAGTTTAGCCCCGAAGGGAGTCGGGGAGCTGTTTTTT; CDR3: CASSLAPKGVGELFF
size: NA; J: TRBJ2-1; V: TRBV19; D: TRBD2; DNA: TGTGCCAGTAGCACCTTAGCGGGAGAAAGCTCCTACAATGAGCAGTTCTTC; CDR3: CASSTLAGESSYNEQFF